This T cell receptor (beta chain) was sequenced in a study of long-term antiretroviral therapy in people with HIV. Trimming took 0 bases from V and 1 from J, leaving 3 bases between them. This CDR3 is built from 14 residues. Germline CDR1 LNHDA, CDR2 SQIVND (reference sequence). It was version v3.0 of the immunoSEQ assay that was run at survey level. Clones were sequenced by immunoSEQ multiplex PCR, and TCRdb holds only the in-frame ones, with some missing. Among 7,000 to 9,500 clones listed, roughly 87% were seen once. The sequence derives from a man in his forties with HIV. V is TRBV19 and J is TRBJ1-4; no firm D call. Source: unsorted PBMCs, taken 0.1 years after starting antiretroviral therapy. The DNA of the CDR3 is TGTGCCAGTAGTATAGATAGAACTAATGAAAAACTGTTTTTT. Residues: CASSIDRTNEKLFF.